Following are 23 T cell receptor beta chains from one sample sequenced in a study of blood T cell repertoires in COVID-19. This table comes from immunoSEQ multiplex PCR, and its TCRdb copy is limited to in-frame clones, with some not included. The sample records approximately 230,000 clones, approximately 90% being singletons. The sequenced material came from PBMCs or T cells enriched from blood (not recorded which). Source of these receptors: a woman in her 30s with acute COVID-19.

The chain couples TRBV7-2 to TRBJ1-2; 7 bases map to TRBD1. Germline CDR1 SGHTA, CDR2 FQGNSA. The CDR3 consists of 15 residues. With V trimmed by 1 base and J by 1 base, 3 bases remained unmatched. The CDR3 DNA reads TGTGCCAGCAGCTTAGGCCAGGGGGTTAACTATGGCTACACCTTC. This encodes CASSLGQGVNYGYTF.

The chain recombines TRBV19 with TRBJ2-2, with D possibly matching TRBD1 (6 bases). There are 14 residues in the CDR3. Trimming took off 2 bases at V and 8 bases at J, with 12 bases between the two ends. Germline V lookup: CDR1 LNHDA, CDR2 SQIVND (reference sequence). The chain's CDR3 is CASSIQGFQGELFF. The CDR3 nucleotides are TGTGCCAGTAGTATACAGGGGTTCCAAGGGGAGCTGTTTTTT. The variable domain in full, with the rest retrieved from reference TRBV19 and TRBJ2-2, is DGGITQSPKYLFRKEGQNVTLSCEQNLNHDAMYWYRQDPGQGLRLIYYSQIVNDFQKGDIAEGYSVSREKKESFPLTVTSAQKNPTAFYLCASSIQGFQGELFFGEGSRLTVL.

The J gene is TRBJ2-3, the V gene TRBV13; 8 nucleotides line up with TRBD2. Germline V CDR1 and CDR2: PRHDT, FYEKMQ (reference sequence). This CDR3 is built from 15 residues. The trim removed 0 bases at V and 3 bases at J, leaving 2 bases unmatched. The CDR3 coding sequence is TGTGCCAGCAGCTTAGGACTAGCGGCTACAGATACGCAGTATTTT. Residues: CASSLGLAATDTQYF.

CDR3 DNA: TGCGCCAGCACCCAGGGGTTAGATCAGCCCCAGCATTTT. This gives the protein CASTQGLDQPQHF. The chain couples TRBV10-2 to TRBJ1-5; D perhaps matches TRBD1 (6 bases). The V end was cut by 7 bases, the J end by 5 bases, with 12 bases between. Germline V lookup: CDR1 WSHSY, CDR2 SAAADI. This CDR3 spans 13 amino acids.

This sequence joins TRBV27 and TRBJ2-2; TRBD1 matches at 8 bases. The CDR3 loop spans 13 amino acids. CDR1 and CDR2 from the germline V gene are MNHEY and SMNVEV (reference sequence). Trimming took 5 bases from V and 7 from J; bases not matched to a gene: 3. The CDR3 protein is CASSRTGFGELFF. The CDR3 region has the DNA TGTGCCAGCAGTCGGACAGGGTTCGGGGAGCTGTTTTTT.

The chain has TRBV5-4 and TRBJ2-7; 9 bases agree with TRBD1. The CDR3 has 16 residues. The V and J ends lost 0 bases and 1 base, in that order; junction bases with no gene match: 5. From germline, CDR1 is SGHNT and CDR2 YYREEE (reference sequence). The CDR3 sequence: CASSLGGQGISYEQYF. The CDR3 coding sequence is TGTGCCAGCAGCTTGGGCGGACAGGGGATTTCCTACGAGCAGTACTTC.

The chain employs TRBV4-1 and TRBJ2-1; weak D call: TRBD1 (5 bases). The ends were cut back, 4 bases at V and 9 bases at J, with 19 bases in the middle. The CDR3 spans 15 residues. Germline-derived CDR1 and CDR2 are MGHRA and YSYEKL. CDR3 sequence reads: CASSPRDSLVLEQFF. CDR3 nucleotide sequence: TGCGCCAGCAGCCCCCGAGACAGTTTAGTTCTTGAGCAGTTCTTC.

Details on this clone: The same CDR3 can be traced to other DNA sequences in this sample. The chain combines TRBV2 with TRBJ2-3; a possible D gene is TRBD2 (6 bases). There are 15 residues in the CDR3. CDR1 SNHLY and CDR2 FYNNEI come from the germline V gene. Trimming pared 2 bases from V and 1 base from J, leaving 10 bases between. CDR3 coding DNA: TGTGCCAGCAGTGAAAGCGGAGGGGGCACAGATACGCAGTATTTT. Translation gives CASSESGGGTDTQYF.

A single count supports this clone. V gene TRBV3-1 (or the pseudogene TRBV3-2) combines with J gene TRBJ1-5; weak D call: TRBD1 (5 bases). The germline V gene encodes CDR1 LGHDT and CDR2 YNNKEL (reference sequence). Deletions cut 5 bases from V and 4 bases from J, with 12 bases between. The CDR3 runs to 14 residues. The DNA for the CDR3 is TGTGCCAGCAGCTCCGGACAAACTAATCAGCCCCAGCATTTT. Its translation is CASSSGQTNQPQHF.

The chain couples TRBV28 to TRBJ1-2; D perhaps matches TRBD1 (6 bases). V dropped 10 bases and J dropped 8 bases, with 23 bases sitting between them. CDR3 length equals 14 residues. Germline-derived CDR1 and CDR2 are MDHEN and SYDVKM. The CDR3 bases are TGTGCCATTACACGGGAGGGGGGGCGCAGGGGCTACACCTTC. It specifies CAITREGGRRGYTF.

J is TRBJ1-5 and V is TRBV5-6; no reliable D call. This CDR3 has 15 residues. The germline V gene encodes CDR1 SGHDT and CDR2 YYEEEE. Trimming shortened V by 8 bases and J by 4 bases, and 19 bases separated the two germline ends. CDR3 loop: CASSVSAAFNQPQHF. DNA of the CDR3: TGTGCCAGTAGCGTGTCCGCGGCTTTTAATCAGCCCCAGCATTTT.

The chain joins TRBV7-3 to TRBJ2-6, with D perhaps TRBD1 (6 bases). Trimming cost V 2 bases and J 0 bases, with 11 bases left between them. CDR3 size: 17 residues. Per germline, CDR1 SGHTA and CDR2 FQGTGA. The CDR3 nucleotides read TGTGCCAGCAGCTTAGCAGGGGTAACCTCTGGGGCCAACGTCCTGACTTTC. It specifies CASSLAGVTSGANVLTF.

In this sample, this clone turned up once. The chain has TRBV19 and TRBJ2-7; 9 bases align to TRBD1. CDR3 length: 14 residues. Losses at the gene ends were 7 bases for V and 4 bases for J; bases not matched to a gene: 8. Germline lookup yields CDR1 LNHDA and CDR2 SQIVND (reference sequence). The CDR3 spells CASTPGQGVYEQYF. DNA for the CDR3: TGTGCCAGTACGCCGGGACAGGGCGTTTACGAGCAGTACTTC.

The chain employs TRBV25-1 and TRBJ2-1; D may be TRBD1 (6 bases). V lost 4 bases, J lost 0 bases, and 19 bases lay in between. The germline V gene has CDR1 MGHDK and CDR2 SYGVNS. CDR3 length: 18 amino acids. The CDR3 DNA reads as TGTGCCAGCAGTGCTGCAGGGGCCGACAAGAGCTCCTACAATGAGCAGTTCTTC. It encodes CASSAAGADKSSYNEQFF.

This clone appeared a few times. CDR3 DNA sequence: TGTGCCAGCAGTTTTCTTGACAGGGCCCCGTATTTT. Translation gives CASSFLDRAPYF. This chain uses TRBV28 with TRBJ2-3; 7 bases are shared with TRBD1. V shed 3 bases, J shed 14 bases, and the junction held 8 bases outside the gene matches. Germline V CDR1 and CDR2: MDHEN, SYDVKM. The CDR3 is made up of 12 amino acids.

This clone was seen a handful of times. The genes are TRBV28 and TRBJ2-7, with 7 bases matching TRBD2. V lost 4 bases and J lost 5; bases outside the gene matches: 11. The CDR3 loop spans 15 amino acids. Germline values: CDR1 MDHEN, CDR2 SYDVKM. The CDR3: CASSSPGEGSNEQYF. CDR3 bases: TGTGCCAGCAGTTCCCCGGGGGAGGGTTCTAACGAGCAGTACTTC. The full variable domain, completed using reference TRBV28 and TRBJ2-7, is DVKVTQSSRYLVKRTGEKVFLECVQDMDHENMFWYRQDPGLGLRLIYFSYDVKMKEKGDIPEGYSVSREKKERFSLILESASTNQTSMYLCASSSPGEGSNEQYFGPGTRLTVT.

The CDR3 loop reads CASSSSGAGGEETQYF. The CDR3 DNA reads as TGTGCCAGCAGTTCGTCGGGAGCGGGGGGCGAAGAGACCCAGTACTTC. V usage is TRBV28 and J usage is TRBJ2-5; 9 positions match TRBD2. The length of the CDR3 is 16 residues. Trimming cost V 4 bases and J 3 bases; bases outside gene matches: 9. The germline V gene has CDR1 MDHEN and CDR2 SYDVKM.

The rearrangement links TRBV28 to TRBJ2-1; TRBD2 matches 11 bases. V trimming: 3 bases; J trimming: 1 base; junction bases outside the gene matches: 11. The CDR3 contains 19 residues. Germline CDR1 reads MDHEN; CDR2 reads SYDVKM. In DNA form, the CDR3 reads TGTGCCAGCAGTTTTTCTGGGCTAGCGGGAGGCTTGTCCTACAATGAGCAGTTCTTC. It is translated as CASSFSGLAGGLSYNEQFF.

This clone was detected a few times. Different DNA sequences within this sample yield the same CDR3. The V call is TRBV7-2, the J call TRBJ2-7, with 9 bases lining up with TRBD1. J was trimmed by 3 bases and V by 0 bases; bases with no gene match: 0. Germline CDR1 is SGHTA and CDR2 is FQGNSA. The length of the CDR3 is 14 residues. CDR3 amino acids: CASSLAGQGYEQYF. The CDR3 DNA reads as TGTGCCAGCAGCTTAGCGGGACAGGGCTACGAGCAGTACTTC.

V gene TRBV7-9 combines with J gene TRBJ2-7; a weak D match, TRBD2 (7 bases). Trimming removed 3 bases from V and 7 bases from J, with 16 bases in between. Germline V gene lookup returns CDR1 SEHNR and CDR2 FQNEAQ (reference sequence). This CDR3 contains 14 residues. The CDR3 DNA follows: TGTGCCAGCAGCTTCCCCGGGGGGCCACGGGAGCAGTACTTC. Residues: CASSFPGGPREQYF.

The V gene is TRBV27, the J gene TRBJ1-1; TRBD1 matches 9 bases. Per the germline V gene, CDR1 is MNHEY and CDR2 is SMNVEV (reference sequence). This CDR3 contains 12 residues. After removal of 7 bases from V and 9 bases from J, the junction contained 6 bases not matched to a gene. CDR3 residues: CASNTGQGKAFF. CDR3 bases: TGTGCCAGCAACACGGGACAGGGAAAAGCTTTCTTT.

The chain recombines TRBV13 with TRBJ1-5; possible D gene TRBD1, 6 bases. Germline CDR1 reads PRHDT; CDR2 reads FYEKMQ (reference sequence). The CDR3 length is 19 residues. V was trimmed by 5 bases and J by 3 bases, leaving 26 bases between them. The DNA for the CDR3 is TGTGCCAGCAGCCTGTGGGACCTAACAGGGAAAGGATTCAATCAGCCCCAGCATTTT. Its protein is CASSLWDLTGKGFNQPQHF.

This chain joins TRBV7-2 and TRBJ2-1; possible D gene TRBD2, 6 bases. V dropped 5 bases and J dropped 2 bases, with 16 bases sitting between them. The CDR3 runs to 16 residues. Germline V CDR1 and CDR2: SGHTA, FQGNSA. CDR3 region: CASSPGWGVPYNEQFF. CDR3 bases: TGTGCCAGCAGCCCAGGGTGGGGGGTGCCCTACAATGAGCAGTTCTTC.